This T cell receptor (beta chain) was obtained from a study of cytotoxic CD8 clonotypes in ibrutinib-treated CLL. Study information: IGHV unmutated fewer than 18; relapsed/refractory 11 to 12; treatment-naive about 14.

With 3 bases removed from V and 0 bases from J, the gap between germline ends came to 14 bases. The CDR3 is made up of 16 amino acids. The V gene's germline CDR1 is SGHVS and CDR2 FQNEAQ. TCRdb keeps only in-frame clones here, not all; method: immunoSEQ multiplex PCR. The sample records about 85,000 clones, roughly three quarters being singletons. The sequencing used PBMCs, collected after 12 months of ibrutinib treatment. This clonotype was obtained from a human donor with chronic lymphocytic leukemia. The rearrangement joins TRBV7-8 to TRBJ1-1; D gene unclear. In DNA form, the CDR3 reads TGTGCCAGCAGCTTCCCCCCTGCTCCTATGAACACTGAAGCTTTCTTT. Protein: CASSFPPAPMNTEAFF.